This TCR beta chain appears in the sequencing data of a study of T cells in Graves' hyperthyroidism and ophthalmopathy. Study-wide points: Blood also held most thyroid clonotypes expanded beyond 0.001.

Germline V gives CDR1 MNHEY, CDR2 SMNVEV (reference sequence). Trimming removed 0 bases from V and 7 bases from J, with 9 bases in between. The CDR3 covers 14 residues. TCR beta CDR3 regions were amplified from RNA transcripts. The HTBI primer set served for first-round RT-PCR of the TCR CDR3. One entry per CDR3 protein results from TCRdb running MiXCR on the multiplex PCR reads. Of 250,000 to 300,000 distinct CDR3 sequences detected, approximately 16% appear once; the ten largest clones hold roughly 31%. Pregnant or lactating patients were excluded, as were those with uncontrolled infection or other autoimmune disease. Notes on this clonotype: Antigen unknown.

This sequence was found in a woman between 50 and 59 years old with Graves' hyperthyroidism that later progressed to Graves' ophthalmopathy. The specimen was blood. The V and J genes are TRBV27 and TRBJ2-2, with D uncertain. The CDR3 spells CASSLSMLRGELFF. The CDR3 nucleotides read TGTGCCAGCAGTTTATCTATGCTACGCGGGGAGCTGTTTTTT.